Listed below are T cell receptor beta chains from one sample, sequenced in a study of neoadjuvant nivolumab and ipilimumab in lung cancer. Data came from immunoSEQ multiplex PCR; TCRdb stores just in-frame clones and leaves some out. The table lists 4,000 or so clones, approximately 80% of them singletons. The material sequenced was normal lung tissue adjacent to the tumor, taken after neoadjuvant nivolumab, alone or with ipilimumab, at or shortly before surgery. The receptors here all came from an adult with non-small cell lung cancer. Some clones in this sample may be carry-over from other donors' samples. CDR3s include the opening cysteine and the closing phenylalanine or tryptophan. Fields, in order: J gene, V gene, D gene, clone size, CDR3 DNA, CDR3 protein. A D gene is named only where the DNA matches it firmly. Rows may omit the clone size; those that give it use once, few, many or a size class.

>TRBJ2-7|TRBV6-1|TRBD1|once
TGTGCCAGCAGTTCGCGGCGGGACAGGTCCTACGAGCAGTACTTC
CASSSRRDRSYEQYF
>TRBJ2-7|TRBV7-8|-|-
TGTGCCAGCAGCGACCCCCGGGGTAACCAGTACTTC
CASSDPRGNQYF
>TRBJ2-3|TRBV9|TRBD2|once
TGTGCCAGCAGCTCGACAGGACTAGCGGGGGGAACAGATACGCAGTATTTT
CASSSTGLAGGTDTQYF
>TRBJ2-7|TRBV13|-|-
TGTGCCAGCAGGGACGGGGGACAGAAGTTCTACGAGCAGTACTTC
CASRDGGQKFYEQYF
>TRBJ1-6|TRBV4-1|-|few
TGCGCCAGCAGCCAAGATCTCGAAACACCCCTCCACTTT
CASSQDLETPLHF
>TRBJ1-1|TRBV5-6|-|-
TGTGCCAGCAGCCTCCCACCCACTGAAGCTTTCTTT
CASSLPPTEAFF
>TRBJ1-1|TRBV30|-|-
TGTGCCTCCGGGGGAGTGGAACGGACTGAAGCTTTCTTT
CASGGVERTEAFF
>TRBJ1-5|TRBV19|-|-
TGTGCCAGTAGTAACGCGGGGCGGGTAAACTATAGCAATCAGCCCCAGCATTTT
CASSNAGRVNYSNQPQHF
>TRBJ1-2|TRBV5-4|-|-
TGTGCCAGCAGCTTGGGAGGAGCTAACTATGGCTACACCTTC
CASSLGGANYGYTF
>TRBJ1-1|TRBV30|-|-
TGTGCCTATCAGGGCATGAACACTGAAGCTTTCTTT
CAYQGMNTEAFF
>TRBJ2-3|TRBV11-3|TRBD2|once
TGTGCCAGCAGCTTAAAGGGAGGGCCTATCGATACGCAGTATTTT
CASSLKGGPIDTQYF
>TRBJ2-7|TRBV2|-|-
TGTGCCAGCAGTGAAGCCGCGGGCAGATCCTACGAGCAGTACTTC
CASSEAAGRSYEQYF
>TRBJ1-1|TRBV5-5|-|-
TGTGCCAGCACCCTGGTCGGAAAGAACACTGAAGCTTTCTTT
CASTLVGKNTEAFF
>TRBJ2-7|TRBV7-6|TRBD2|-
TGTGCCAGCAGCTTACTTTCAGCGGGACCCTCCTACGAGCAGTACTTC
CASSLLSAGPSYEQYF
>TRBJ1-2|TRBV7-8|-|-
TGTGCCAGCAGCTTACAGAGGGGAGACGATGGCTACACCTTC
CASSLQRGDDGYTF
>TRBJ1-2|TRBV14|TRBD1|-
TGTGCCAGCAGCCAGTTGGACAGGGGCTCAGATGGCTACACCTTC
CASSQLDRGSDGYTF
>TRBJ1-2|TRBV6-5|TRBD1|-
TGTGCCAGCAGTTACTCGAGGGGGACAGGGATCTATGGCTACACCTTC
CASSYSRGTGIYGYTF
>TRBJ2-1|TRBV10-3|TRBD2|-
TGTGCCATCAGTGAGTCTGGCGGGAGGGCCGGCGATGAGCAGTTCTTC
CAISESGGRAGDEQFF
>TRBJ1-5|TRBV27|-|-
TGTGCCAGCAGTTTATCGTCTACAGGGCGAGGCAATCAGCCCCAGCATTTT
CASSLSSTGRGNQPQHF
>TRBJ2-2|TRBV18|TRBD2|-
TGTGCCAGCTCACCACCTAGCGGGAGGGCCGACGGGGAGCTGTTTTTT
CASSPPSGRADGELFF
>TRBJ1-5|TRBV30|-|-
TGTGCCTGGAGTGTAGGGTGGCGTCAGCCCCAGCATTTT
CAWSVGWRQPQHF
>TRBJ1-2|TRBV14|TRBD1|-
TGTGCCAGCGCTGAAACACAGGGGGCGCAGGGCTACACCTTC
CASAETQGAQGYTF
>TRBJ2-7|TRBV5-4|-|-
TGTGCCAGCAGCCCCGCGGCCTGGGGCGCGCGGGCGACGATTTACGAGCAGTACTTC
CASSPAAWGARATIYEQYF
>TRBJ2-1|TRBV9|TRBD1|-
TGTGCCAGCAGTGCGAAAGGACAGGCGAGGAACAATGAGCAGTTCTTC
CASSAKGQARNNEQFF
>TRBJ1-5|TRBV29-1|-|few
TGCAGCGTTGAAGCGGAAAGGGGAAAGACCCAGCATTTT
CSVEAERGKTQHF
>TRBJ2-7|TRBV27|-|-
TGTGCCAGCAGTTTCAGTCCAGGGTCCTACGAGCAGTACTTC
CASSFSPGSYEQYF
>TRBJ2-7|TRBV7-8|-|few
TGTGCCAGCAGCCCATACCCCATTGTGGGGACTCGGGGGCGGGATTGGCAGTACTTC
CASSPYPIVGTRGRDWQYF
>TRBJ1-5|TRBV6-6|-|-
TGTGCCAGCAGTTACCAGACGGGCAATCAGCCCCAGCATTTT
CASSYQTGNQPQHF
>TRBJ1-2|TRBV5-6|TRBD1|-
TGTGCCAGCAGCGCGGGACAGCGGCGCTATGGCTACACCTTC
CASSAGQRRYGYTF
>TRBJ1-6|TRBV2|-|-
TGTGCCACCCAAGGAGGGGATAATTCACCCCTCCACTTT
CATQGGDNSPLHF
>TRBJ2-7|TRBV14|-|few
TGTGCCAGCAGCCAAAATGACGAGCAGTACTTC
CASSQNDEQYF
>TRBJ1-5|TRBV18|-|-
TGTGCCAGCTCTCCCCGCGGGGGAGGCGGCAATCAGCCCCAGCATTTT
CASSPRGGGGNQPQHF
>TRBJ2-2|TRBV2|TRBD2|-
TGTGCCAGCGGGCACCTCACTAGCGGGAGCTTCACCGGGGAGCTGTTTTTT
CASGHLTSGSFTGELFF
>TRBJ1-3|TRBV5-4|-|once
TGTGCCAGCAGCGCCGGGGGAAAACCGATCTCTGGAAACACCATATATTTT
CASSAGGKPISGNTIYF
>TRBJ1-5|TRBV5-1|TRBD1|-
TGCGCCAGCAGCCAGACAGGGGGCCATCAGCCCCAGCATTTT
CASSQTGGHQPQHF
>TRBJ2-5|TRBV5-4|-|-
TGTGCCAGCAGCTTGACAGGTCAGACCCAGTACTTC
CASSLTGQTQYF
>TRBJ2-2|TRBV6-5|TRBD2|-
TGTGCCAGCAGTTACCTAGCGGGTATCGGGGAGCTGTTTTTT
CASSYLAGIGELFF
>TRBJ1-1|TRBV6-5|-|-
TGTGCCAGCACCTCTCGTGGGTTCATGAACACTGAAGCTTTCTTT
CASTSRGFMNTEAFF
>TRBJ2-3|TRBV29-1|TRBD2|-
TGCAGCGTTGAAGATCCACGGGGGAGGGCAGATACGCAGTATTTT
CSVEDPRGRADTQYF
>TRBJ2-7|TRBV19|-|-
TGTGCCAGTAGTATATCAGGGAACTCCTACGAGCAGTACTTC
CASSISGNSYEQYF
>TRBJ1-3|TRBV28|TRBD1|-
TGTGCCAGCAGCCCAACGACAGGGTCAGGAAACACCATATATTTT
CASSPTTGSGNTIYF
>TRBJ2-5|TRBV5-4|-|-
TGTGCCAGCAGCTTGGGAAGCGGAATGGGCCGGGAGACCCAGTACTTC
CASSLGSGMGRETQYF
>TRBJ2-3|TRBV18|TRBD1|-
TGTGCCAGCTCACCGAACTGGGACAGTACGGGAACAGATACGCAGTATTTT
CASSPNWDSTGTDTQYF
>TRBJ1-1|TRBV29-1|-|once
TGCAGCGTTGATGGTACGGTGAACACTGAAGCTTTCTTT
CSVDGTVNTEAFF
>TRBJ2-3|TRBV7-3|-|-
TGTGCCAGCAGCTTAAAGGGGTCGGGCACAGATACGCAGTATTTT
CASSLKGSGTDTQYF
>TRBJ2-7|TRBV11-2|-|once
TGTGCCAGCAGCTTAGCTGGGGGCGGCTACGAGCAGTACTTC
CASSLAGGGYEQYF
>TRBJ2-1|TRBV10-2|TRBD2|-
TGCGCCAGCACAACCGGTGGCGGGGGGCGGTTCTATGAGCAGTTCTTC
CASTTGGGGRFYEQFF
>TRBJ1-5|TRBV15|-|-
TGTGCCACCAGCGGAGCGGCCAATCAGCCCCAGCATTTT
CATSGAANQPQHF
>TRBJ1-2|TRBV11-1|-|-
TGTGCCAGCAGCTTAACAACCAGGGGAGGCGATGGCTACACCTTC
CASSLTTRGGDGYTF
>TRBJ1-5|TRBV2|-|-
TGTGCCAGCAGTGAACATGAATTTGTCAATCAGCCCCAGCATTTT
CASSEHEFVNQPQHF
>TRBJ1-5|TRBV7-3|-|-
TGTGCCAGCAGCCGGCCCGGGACACACCAGCCCCAGCATTTT
CASSRPGTHQPQHF
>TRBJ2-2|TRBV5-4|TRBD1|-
TGTGCCAGCAGCCCGTGGACAGGGGCGAACACCGGGGAGCTGTTTTTT
CASSPWTGANTGELFF
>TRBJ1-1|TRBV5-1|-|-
TGCGCCAGCAGCTTGGAAGCTCCGACGGAAGCTTTCTTT
CASSLEAPTEAFF
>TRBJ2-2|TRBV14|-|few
TGTGCCAGCAGCCCCGTACTGGGGACCGGGGAGCTGTTTTTT
CASSPVLGTGELFF
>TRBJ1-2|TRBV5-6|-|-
TGTGCCAGCAGTTCGTTTCGGCGGGGAGGTAACTATGGCTACACCTTC
CASSSFRRGGNYGYTF
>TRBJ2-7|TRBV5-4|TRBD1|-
TGTGCCAGCAGCCCGGGACAGGGCTTCTACGAGCAGTACTTC
CASSPGQGFYEQYF
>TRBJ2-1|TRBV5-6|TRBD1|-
TGTGCCAGCAGCTGGGACAGCAGACCTCTTTACAATGAGCAGTTCTTC
CASSWDSRPLYNEQFF
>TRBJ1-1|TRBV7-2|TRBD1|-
TGTGCCAGCAGCTCCTATCCCGGACAGGGACTGAACACTGAAGCTTTCTTT
CASSSYPGQGLNTEAFF
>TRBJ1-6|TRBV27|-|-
TGTGCCAGCAGTCCCCTAGGGTCCTATAATTCACCCCTCCACTTT
CASSPLGSYNSPLHF
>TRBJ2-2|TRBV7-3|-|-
TGTGCCAGCAGACCCCGGTTAGCTACCGGGGAGCTGTTTTTT
CASRPRLATGELFF